This T cell receptor (beta chain) was retrieved from a study of shared clonotypes between healthy human individuals. About the study: CD4 naive and memory got three plates each, CD8 naive two, CD8 memory one.

This CDR3 spans 15 amino acids. Germline-derived CDR1 and CDR2 are KGHSH and LQKENI. V was pared by 6 bases and J by 2 bases, with 16 bases between. Every one of the donors was a Caucasian adult that lived in Nashville, Tennessee. The assay was run at deep level. The data were produced by immunoSEQ multiplex PCR, yet TCRdb's version contains in-frame clones alone and is incomplete. Here the sample spans 300,000 to 400,000 clones, about 70% being singletons. Specimen: memory CD4+ T cells sorted from blood. Subset in this sample: CD45RA-negative fraction. The sequence came from a man younger than 45 in good health. V and J are TRBV18 and TRBJ1-1, with D possibly matching TRBD1 (6 bases). The CDR3 DNA reads TGTGCCAGCTCCCCTACATCGGGGGGCAACACTGAAGCTTTCTTT. It specifies CASSPTSGGNTEAFF.